A single sample gave rise to the 22 T cell receptor beta chains below, sequenced in a study of blood T cell repertoires in COVID-19. Profiling relied on immunoSEQ multiplex PCR, and the TCRdb table lists in-frame clones only, not all of them. Of approximately 450,000 clones in the sample, roughly 91% were seen once. Sequences were obtained from peripheral blood. The receptors originated from a woman in her 30s with acute or convalescent COVID-19.

This clone was detected once. The chain uses TRBV23-1 and TRBJ1-5; 12 bases are shared with TRBD1. TRBV23-1 is assigned to the ORF class and has an uncertain function. Trimming cost V 2 bases and J 2 bases; bases outside gene matches: 13. The CDR3 contains 20 residues. This CDR3 is CASSQLQPPGTGGCNQPQHF. CDR3 DNA: TGCGCCAGCAGTCAACTGCAACCCCCCGGGACAGGGGGCTGCAATCAGCCCCAGCATTTT.

The chain carries TRBV24-1 and TRBJ2-2, with TRBD1 matching over 9 bases. V lost 4 bases to trimming and J lost 3 bases; unmatched junction nucleotides: 8. The V gene's germline CDR1 is KGHDR and CDR2 SFDVKD. The CDR3 has 17 residues. CDR3 protein: CATSDLGQGRYTGELFF. CDR3 sequence (DNA): TGTGCCACCAGTGACTTAGGACAGGGGCGATACACCGGGGAGCTGTTTTTT.

The chain recombines TRBV6-6 with TRBJ2-7, with TRBD1 identical over 7 bases. In germline, CDR1 is MNHNY, CDR2 SVGAGI (reference sequence). V trimming: 4 bases; J trimming: 4 bases; junction bases outside the gene matches: 10. The CDR3 runs to 15 residues. DNA for the CDR3: TGTGCCAGCAGTTTCCTAGGACAGGCGGCTTACGAGCAGTACTTC. Encoded protein: CASSFLGQAAYEQYF.

The chain joins TRBV5-1 to TRBJ1-6; D perhaps matches TRBD1 (5 bases). Germline V CDR1 and CDR2: SGHRS, YFSETQ. Deletions cut 7 bases from V and 7 bases from J, with 18 bases between. This CDR3 is 15 amino acids long. The CDR3 reads CASGIDPGYNSPLHF. CDR3 coding DNA: TGCGCCAGCGGAATCGACCCAGGGTACAATTCACCCCTCCACTTT. The full variable domain, completed using reference TRBV5-1 and TRBJ1-6, is KAGVTQTPRYLIKTRGQQVTLSCSPISGHRSVSWYQQTPGQGLQFLFEYFSETQRNKGNFPGRFSGRQFSNSRSEMNVSTLELGDSALYLCASGIDPGYNSPLHFGNGTRLTVT.

J is TRBJ2-7 and V is TRBV5-1, with TRBD2 identical over 13 bases. Looked up from germline, CDR1 is SGHRS and CDR2 is YFSETQ. V gave up 4 bases and J gave up 4 bases; unmatched junction bases: 8. This CDR3 is 16 amino acids long. This chain's CDR3 is CASSPRTSGGSYEQYF. The CDR3 DNA reads as TGCGCCAGCAGCCCTAGGACTAGCGGGGGTAGTTACGAGCAGTACTTC.

This chain joins TRBV28 and TRBJ1-2, with 7 bases lining up with TRBD1. The CDR3 has 12 amino acids. CDR1 MDHEN and CDR2 SYDVKM come from the germline V gene. V gave up 6 bases and J gave up 8 bases; unmatched junction bases: 6. CDR3 coding DNA: TGTGCCAGCAGATCACAGGGGAGAGGCTACACCTTC. Translated, it gives CASRSQGRGYTF.

About this clone: Other DNA sequences of this sample code for an identical CDR3. V is TRBV9 and J is TRBJ2-2; 8 bases line up with TRBD2. The V gene end was trimmed by 1 base and the J gene end by 4 bases; junction bases not matched to a gene: 0. The CDR3 contains 14 residues. The germline V gene encodes CDR1 SGDLS and CDR2 YYNGEE. The CDR3 coding sequence is TGTGCCAGCAGCGTACGGGGGGGCACCGGGGAGCTGTTTTTT. Translated: CASSVRGGTGELFF. Filled out from reference TRBV9 and TRBJ2-2, the complete variable domain reads DSGVTQTPKHLITATGQRVTLRCSPRSGDLSVYWYQQSLDQGLQFLIQYYNGEERAKGNILERFSAQQFPDLHSELNLSSLELGDSALYFCASSVRGGTGELFFGEGSRLTVL.

The chain employs TRBV5-6 and TRBJ2-2, with TRBD2 matching 8 bases. The length of the CDR3 is 15 residues. The germline V gene has CDR1 SGHDT and CDR2 YYEEEE. Trimming cost V 4 bases and J 7 bases; bases outside gene matches: 9. CDR3 residues: CASSHWSRGVGELFF. CDR3 DNA sequence: TGTGCCAGCAGCCATTGGTCGCGGGGGGTCGGGGAGCTGTTTTTT.

The chain joins TRBV2 to TRBJ1-2, with TRBD1 matching over 7 bases. Germline values: CDR1 SNHLY, CDR2 FYNNEI. There are 12 residues in the CDR3. J lost 8 bases, V lost 6 bases, and 6 bases had no gene match. CDR3 loop: CASRQGTGGYTF. In DNA, the CDR3 is TGTGCCAGCAGACAGGGGACGGGCGGCTACACCTTC.

The chain couples TRBV9 to TRBJ1-3; no firm D call. The CDR3 contains 13 residues. The germline V gene encodes CDR1 SGDLS and CDR2 YYNGEE. V lost 3 bases and J lost 4, with 8 bases in between. The DNA of the CDR3 is TGTGCCAGCAGCGACGACTACGGAAACACCATATATTTT. Translation gives CASSDDYGNTIYF.

This clone was counted once. Other DNA variants within this sample encode the same CDR3. This chain connects TRBV20-1 to TRBJ1-1, with D possibly being TRBD1 (5 bases). The germline V and J ends were trimmed by 1 base and 6 bases, with 6 bases remaining between them. CDR1 is DFQATT and CDR2 is SNEGSKA in the germline V gene (reference sequence). The CDR3 runs to 11 residues. The CDR3 is CSARGGPEAFF. The CDR3 DNA reads TGCAGTGCTAGAGGGGGCCCTGAAGCTTTCTTT.

The rearrangement joins TRBV7-3 to TRBJ2-3; 10 nucleotides match TRBD2. CDR3 length: 15 residues. Germline CDR1 SGHTA, CDR2 FQGTGA. Trimming cost V 5 bases and J 4 bases; bases outside gene matches: 6. DNA of the CDR3: TGTGCCAGCAGCATCGGGACTAGCGAGTCAGATACGCAGTATTTT. This gives the protein CASSIGTSESDTQYF.

The chain carries TRBV4-1 and TRBJ2-2, with 8 nucleotides matching TRBD1. The V gene end was trimmed by 4 bases and the J gene end by 6 bases; junction bases not matched to a gene: 7. The CDR3 runs to 15 residues. The germline gives CDR1 MGHRA, CDR2 YSYEKL. Written as DNA, the CDR3 is TGCGCCAGCAGCCCTCGGACAGGGAGCCCCGGGGAGCTGTTTTTT. Protein: CASSPRTGSPGELFF.

The genes are TRBV12-3 or TRBV12-4 and TRBJ2-7, with D perhaps TRBD1 (5 bases). V was trimmed by 5 bases and J by 6 bases, leaving 14 bases between them. CDR3 length: 13 residues. Written as DNA, the CDR3 is TGTGCCAGCAGTCGGACACCGCGAGTCGAGCAGTACTTC. The encoded protein is CASSRTPRVEQYF.

This clone was seen many times. The V gene is TRBV7-2, the J gene TRBJ2-7, with D perhaps TRBD1 (6 bases). CDR1 is SGHTA, CDR2 FQGNSA, per germline. V gave up 5 bases and J gave up 7 bases, with 15 bases separating them. The length of the CDR3 is 13 residues. Written as DNA, the CDR3 is TGTGCCAGCAGCAGATCACAGGGAAGGGAGCAGTACTTC. Amino acids: CASSRSQGREQYF.

The gene calls are TRBV6-6 and TRBJ1-2; weak D call: TRBD1 (6 bases). The CDR3 loop spans 15 amino acids. Germline V gene sequence: CDR1 MNHNY, CDR2 SVGAGI (reference sequence). Trimming shortened V by 0 bases and J by 8 bases, and 16 bases separated the two germline ends. The CDR3 DNA sequence: TGTGCCAGCAGTTACTCGAGGGGAGGGGGAGGCGGCTACACCTTC. This codes for CASSYSRGGGGGYTF.

The chain is built from TRBV28 and TRBJ2-5; possibly TRBD2 for D (7 bases). This CDR3 is 14 amino acids long. V dropped 3 bases and J dropped 5 bases, with 13 bases sitting between them. In germline, CDR1 is MDHEN, CDR2 SYDVKM. CDR3 region: CASSLGGLRETQYF. CDR3 sequence (DNA): TGTGCCAGCAGTTTGGGGGGGCTTCGGGAGACCCAGTACTTC.

CDR3 sequence: CASSLTTGPNEQFF. The CDR3 DNA reads as TGTGCCAGCAGCTTAACAACAGGCCCCAATGAGCAGTTCTTC. The gene calls are TRBV7-9 and TRBJ2-1; maybe TRBD1 (5 bases). V gave up 2 bases and J gave up 6 bases, with 11 bases separating them. Germline V lookup: CDR1 SEHNR, CDR2 FQNEAQ (reference sequence). CDR3 length: 14 amino acids.

V and J are TRBV4-1 and TRBJ1-4; a weak D match, TRBD1 (5 bases). V was cut by 6 bases and J by 5 bases, with 13 bases left in between. The CDR3 extends over 14 amino acids. From germline, CDR1 is MGHRA and CDR2 YSYEKL. In nucleotides, the CDR3 is TGCGCCAGCAGTCGCGGGACGGCCAATGAAAAACTGTTTTTT. Translation gives CASSRGTANEKLFF.

This clone was found a few times. Different DNA sequences within this sample yield the same CDR3. J is TRBJ2-7 and V is TRBV28, with TRBD1 matching 10 bases. Trimming cost V 5 bases and J 2 bases; bases outside gene matches: 6. CDR3 length: 15 amino acids. Looked up from germline, CDR1 is MDHEN and CDR2 is SYDVKM. The CDR3 loop reads CASSPRDRGPYEQYF. The CDR3 DNA reads TGTGCCAGCAGTCCTCGGGACAGGGGCCCCTACGAGCAGTACTTC.

This clone appeared once. V and J are TRBV20-1 and TRBJ1-2; D is unresolved. This CDR3 has 11 residues. The V end was cut by 2 bases, the J end by 8 bases, with 9 bases between. Germline CDR1 DFQATT, CDR2 SNEGSKA (reference sequence). The CDR3 here is CSARNVRGYTF. CDR3 bases: TGCAGTGCTAGAAACGTTAGAGGCTACACCTTC.

Points on this clone: Within the sample, other DNA sequences also encode this same CDR3. The chain joins TRBV7-9 to TRBJ2-7; TRBD1 is a possible D gene (5 bases). Germline V gene sequence: CDR1 SEHNR, CDR2 FQNEAQ (reference sequence). V was pared by 2 bases and J by 3 bases, with 8 bases between. The CDR3 sequence is 13 residues long. In DNA, the CDR3 is TGTGCCAGCAGCTTATCTCAGGGCTACGAGCAGTACTTC. It codes for CASSLSQGYEQYF.